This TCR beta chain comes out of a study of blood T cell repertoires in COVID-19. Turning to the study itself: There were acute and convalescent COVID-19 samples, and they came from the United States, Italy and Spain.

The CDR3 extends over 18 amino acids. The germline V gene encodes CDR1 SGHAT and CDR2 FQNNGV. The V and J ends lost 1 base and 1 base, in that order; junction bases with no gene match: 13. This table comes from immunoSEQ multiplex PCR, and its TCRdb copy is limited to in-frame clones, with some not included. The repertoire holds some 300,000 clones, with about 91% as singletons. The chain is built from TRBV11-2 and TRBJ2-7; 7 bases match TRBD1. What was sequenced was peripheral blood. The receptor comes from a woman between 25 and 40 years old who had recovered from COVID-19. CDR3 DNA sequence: TGTGCCAGCAGCTTAGTACGGACAGGTGACTTAATATCCTACGAGCAGTACTTC. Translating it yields CASSLVRTGDLISYEQYF.